A single sample gave rise to the 5 T cell receptor beta chains below, sequenced in a study of shared clonotypes between healthy human individuals. TCRdb's copy holds only in-frame clones and misses some; the assay was immunoSEQ multiplex PCR. Seen here are 300,000 to 400,000 clones, 74% observed once, and the top ten hold 10%. Sequenced sample: memory CD4+ T cells sorted from blood. Subset denoted: CD45RA-negative fraction. These receptors were obtained from a man younger than 45 in good health.

The chain is built from TRBV5-1 and TRBJ2-3; D call uncertain. CDR3 size: 14 residues. The V and J ends lost 2 bases and 2 bases respectively, with 9 bases between them. Germline CDR1 reads SGHRS; CDR2 reads YFSETQ. The CDR3 nucleotides are TGCGCCAGCAGCTTTTCCACACCCACAGATACGCAGTATTTT. Translation: CASSFSTPTDTQYF.

Only one count was recorded for this clone. J is TRBJ2-2 and V is TRBV10-2; 8 bases line up with TRBD2. The germline gives CDR1 WSHSY, CDR2 SAAADI. V lost 6 bases, J lost 4 bases, and 4 bases stayed unmatched. The CDR3 spans 14 residues. As DNA, the CDR3 is TGCGCCAGCAGGGGAGCGGGAGTCACCGGGGAGCTGTTTTTT. Protein: CASRGAGVTGELFF.

This chain joins TRBV18 and TRBJ1-5, with a possible D match to TRBD1 (5 bases). The CDR3 extends over 13 amino acids. V lost 6 bases and J 11 bases, leaving 17 bases between the germline ends. Looked up from germline, CDR1 is KGHSH and CDR2 is LQKENI. DNA for the CDR3: TGTGCCAGCTCCCGACAGTCTGTAGGAGCCCAGCATTTT. Translated, it gives CASSRQSVGAQHF.

This rearrangement joins TRBV5-6 to TRBJ2-2; D remains ambiguous. V gave up 0 bases and J gave up 7 bases, with 4 bases separating them. CDR1 is SGHDT, CDR2 YYEEEE, per germline. This CDR3 spans 12 amino acids. CDR3 amino acids: CASSLDYGELFF. The CDR3 region has the DNA TGTGCCAGCAGCTTGGACTACGGGGAGCTGTTTTTT.

The V call is TRBV7-9, the J call TRBJ1-3; D is unclear. CDR1 SEHNR and CDR2 FQNEAQ come from the germline V gene (reference sequence). With 5 bases removed from V and 6 bases from J, the gap between germline ends came to 11 bases. This CDR3 has 13 amino acids. This CDR3 reads CASSQQRANTIYF. For the CDR3, the DNA is TGTGCCAGCAGCCAACAGAGAGCAAACACCATATATTTT. Together with reference TRBV7-9 and TRBJ1-3, the CDR3 gives the full variable domain: DTGVSQNPRHKITKRGQNVTFRCDPISEHNRLYWYRQTLGQGPEFLTYFQNEAQLEKSRLLSDRFSAERPKGSFSTLEIQRTEQGDSAMYLCASSQQRANTIYFGEGSWLTVV.